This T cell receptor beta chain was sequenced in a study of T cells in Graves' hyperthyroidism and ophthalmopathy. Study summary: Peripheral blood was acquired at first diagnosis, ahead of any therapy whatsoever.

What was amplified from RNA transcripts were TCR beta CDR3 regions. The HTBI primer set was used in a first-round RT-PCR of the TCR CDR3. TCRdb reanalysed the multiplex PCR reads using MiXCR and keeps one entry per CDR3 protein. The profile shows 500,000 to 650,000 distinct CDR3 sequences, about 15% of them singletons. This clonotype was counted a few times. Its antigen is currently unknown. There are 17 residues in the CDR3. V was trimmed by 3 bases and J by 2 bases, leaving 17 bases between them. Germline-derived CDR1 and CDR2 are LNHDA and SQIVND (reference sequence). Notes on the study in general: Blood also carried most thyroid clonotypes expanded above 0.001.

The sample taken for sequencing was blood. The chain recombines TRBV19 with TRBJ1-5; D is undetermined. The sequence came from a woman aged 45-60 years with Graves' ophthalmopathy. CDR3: CASSMFFMGKGNQPQHF. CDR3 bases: TGTGCCAGTAGTATGTTCTTCATGGGGAAGGGCAATCAGCCCCAGCATTTT. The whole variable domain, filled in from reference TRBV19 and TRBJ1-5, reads DGGITQSPKYLFRKEGQNVTLSCEQNLNHDAMYWYRQDPGQGLRLIYYSQIVNDFQKGDIAEGYSVSREKKESFPLTVTSAQKNPTAFYLCASSMFFMGKGNQPQHFGDGTRLSIL.